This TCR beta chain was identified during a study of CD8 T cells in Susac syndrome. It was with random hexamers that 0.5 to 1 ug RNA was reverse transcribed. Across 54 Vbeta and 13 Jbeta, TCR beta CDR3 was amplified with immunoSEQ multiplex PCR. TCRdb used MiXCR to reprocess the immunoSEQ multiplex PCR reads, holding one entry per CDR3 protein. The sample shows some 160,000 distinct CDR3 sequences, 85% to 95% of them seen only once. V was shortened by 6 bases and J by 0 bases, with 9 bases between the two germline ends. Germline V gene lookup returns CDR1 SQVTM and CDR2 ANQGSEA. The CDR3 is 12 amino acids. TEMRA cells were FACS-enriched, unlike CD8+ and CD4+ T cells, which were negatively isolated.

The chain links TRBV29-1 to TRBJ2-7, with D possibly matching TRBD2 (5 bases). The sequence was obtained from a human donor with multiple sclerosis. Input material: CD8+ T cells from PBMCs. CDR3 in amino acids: CSVAESSYEQYF. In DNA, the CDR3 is TGCAGCGTAGCGGAGAGCTCCTACGAGCAGTACTTC.